Listed below are T cell receptor beta chains from one sample, sequenced in a study of blood T cell repertoires in COVID-19. The protocol was immunoSEQ multiplex PCR, while the TCRdb copy is restricted to in-frame clones and leaves out a portion. The profile shows around 500,000 clones, approximately 83% of them singletons. Material for sequencing was peripheral blood. The receptors shown here come from a human donor in a cohort sampled during active COVID-19. CDR3s include the opening cysteine and the closing phenylalanine or tryptophan. A D gene is named only where the DNA matches it firmly. Only some rows state a clone size, as once, few, many or a class for expanded clones.

NA	TRBV19	TRBD1	TRBJ2-7	TGTGCCAGTAGTACTTCGGGACAGGGGGCCTCGGAGTACTTC	CASSTSGQGASEYF
NA	TRBV21-1	NA	TRBJ2-1	TGTGCCAGCAGCAAAGCTCTGACAGTCAATGAGCAGTTCTTC	CASSKALTVNEQFF
NA	TRBV5-5	TRBD1	TRBJ1-2	TGTGCCAGCAGCTGGACAGGGGCTGGCTATGGCTACACCTTC	CASSWTGAGYGYTF
NA	TRBV9	TRBD2	TRBJ2-5	TGTGCCAGCAGCCTTGGACTAGCGGGAGGCGAGACCCAGTACTTC	CASSLGLAGGETQYF
NA	TRBV18	NA	TRBJ1-2	TGTGCCAGCTCACCATCCCAGGGACAAAATAGCTATGGCTACACCTTC	CASSPSQGQNSYGYTF
NA	TRBV28	NA	TRBJ1-2	TGTGCCATTGAGGGGGGGACCTATGGCTACACCTTC	CAIEGGTYGYTF
NA	TRBV27	TRBD1	TRBJ1-2	TGTGCCAGCAGTCCCCGGGACAGGGGTAACTATGGCTACACCTTC	CASSPRDRGNYGYTF
NA	TRBV5-1	TRBD1	TRBJ1-4	TGCGCCAGCAGCTTGTCCCCCGGGACAGGGAATGAAAAACTGTTTTTT	CASSLSPGTGNEKLFF
NA	TRBV5-1	TRBD2	TRBJ2-7	TGCGCCAGCAGCTTGGCCGGGGGACTAGCCGACCACGAGCAGTACTTC	CASSLAGGLADHEQYF
NA	TRBV28	NA	TRBJ2-7	TGTGCCAGCAGGCCCGCAGGGCCACCGACCTACGAGCAGTACTTC	CASRPAGPPTYEQYF
NA	TRBV13	NA	TRBJ2-5	TGTGCCAGCAGCCTCGGGAAGAGCCAAGAGACCCAGTACTTC	CASSLGKSQETQYF
NA	TRBV5-5	NA	TRBJ2-7	TGTGCCAGCAGCTTGGTGGACTCCCGAGACGAGCAGTACTTC	CASSLVDSRDEQYF
NA	TRBV7-7	TRBD2	TRBJ2-5	TGTGCTAGCAGCCCGAGCGGGACTAGCTCGGAGACCCAGTACTTC	CASSPSGTSSETQYF
NA	TRBV5-4	NA	TRBJ2-2	TGTGCCAGCAGCTTAGGCGCGGGGTCGAACACCGGGGAGCTGTTTTTT	CASSLGAGSNTGELFF
NA	TRBV3-1/TRBV3-2	TRBD2	TRBJ2-7	TGTGCCAGCAGCCATAATAGCGGGCCTCCAGACTTC	CASSHNSGPPDF
NA	TRBV18	NA	TRBJ2-6	TGTGCCAGCCCTCAGTCTGGGGCCAACGTCCTGACTTTC	CASPQSGANVLTF
NA	TRBV9	TRBD1	TRBJ1-1	TGTGCCAGCAGCGTCCGACAGGGGGCTGAAGCTTTCTTT	CASSVRQGAEAFF
few	TRBV5-1	NA	TRBJ1-6	TGCGCCAGCAGCTTCGAGGGACTCGAAAGTTCACCCCTCCACTTT	CASSFEGLESSPLHF
NA	TRBV27	TRBD1	TRBJ1-5	TGTGCCAGCAGTCGAATCTCAGGGGGCACCCCAAATCGAAATCAGCCCCAGCATTTT	CASSRISGGTPNRNQPQHF
NA	TRBV6-2/TRBV6-3	NA	TRBJ1-4	TGTGCCAGCAGTACAGGGAGTGCAAAACTGTTTTTT	CASSTGSAKLFF
NA	TRBV27	NA	TRBJ2-7	TGTGCCAGCAGTTTACAAACACCGGAGACAGGGAGGGAGCAGTACTTC	CASSLQTPETGREQYF
few	TRBV11-2	NA	TRBJ1-2	TGTGCCAGCAGCCAAGGGGGGGACTATGGCTACACCTTC	CASSQGGDYGYTF
NA	TRBV4-1	TRBD1	TRBJ1-2	TGCGCCAGCAGCCAAGTCTCCTCGCAGGGGGGTGATGGCTACACCTTC	CASSQVSSQGGDGYTF
NA	TRBV5-1	NA	TRBJ2-3	TGCGCCAGCAGCTTGGAGGGCGGGGTTCCATTCACAGATACGCAGTATTTT	CASSLEGGVPFTDTQYF
NA	TRBV6-5	TRBD1	TRBJ2-7	TGTGCCAGCCGGGACAGGGGTACCTACGAGCAGTACTTC	CASRDRGTYEQYF
NA	TRBV11-1	TRBD2	TRBJ2-2	TGTGCCAGCAGCGGGCCCGGGACTAGGGTCGGGGAGCTGTTTTTT	CASSGPGTRVGELFF
NA	TRBV19	NA	TRBJ1-1	TGTGCCAGTAGTAAGGAAGGGGTAACTGAAGCTTTCTTT	CASSKEGVTEAFF
NA	TRBV2	TRBD2	TRBJ2-3	TGTGCTCAGCGAGCGGGAGGGACAGATACGCAGTATTTT	CAQRAGGTDTQYF
NA	TRBV12-3/TRBV12-4	NA	TRBJ2-7	TGTGCCAGCAGTTATGGACTGACCGAGCAGTACTTC	CASSYGLTEQYF
NA	TRBV5-8	NA	TRBJ1-6	TGTGCCAGCAGCCGGGATTCACCCCTCCACTTT	CASSRDSPLHF
NA	TRBV30	NA	TRBJ1-1	TGTGCCTGGACTCAAGGACAGCTTTACACTGAAGCTTTCTTT	CAWTQGQLYTEAFF
NA	TRBV7-9	NA	TRBJ1-2	TGTGCCAGCAGCCACGACTTCCCCTACAACTATGGCTACACCTTC	CASSHDFPYNYGYTF
NA	TRBV7-2	TRBD2	TRBJ2-1	TGTGCCAGCAGCTTAGAAGGTTCCCGGCCTAGCGGTTACAATGAGCAGTTCTTC	CASSLEGSRPSGYNEQFF
NA	TRBV10-3	NA	TRBJ1-1	TGTGCCATCAGGGAGATGAGGGAAAAACTCACTGAAGCTTTCTTT	CAIREMREKLTEAFF
once	TRBV7-2	NA	TRBJ1-5	TGTGCCAGCAGCCGGGGCAATCAGCCCCAGCATTTT	CASSRGNQPQHF
NA	TRBV19	TRBD1	TRBJ2-1	TGTGCCAGTAGTATCGGGACAGGGGGCTGGGATGAGCAGTTCTTC	CASSIGTGGWDEQFF
NA	TRBV29-1	NA	TRBJ1-1	TGCAGCGTTGGCAGTCTGAACACTGAAGCTTTCTTT	CSVGSLNTEAFF
NA	TRBV29-1	NA	TRBJ1-6	TGCAGCGTCGATGGGATGGACAGAGAGAATTCACCCCTCCACTTT	CSVDGMDRENSPLHF
NA	TRBV5-5	TRBD1	TRBJ1-4	TGTGCCAGCAGCTCCTCGACAGGGCAATTTAATGAAAAACTGTTTTTT	CASSSSTGQFNEKLFF
NA	TRBV7-6	TRBD2	TRBJ2-1	TGTGCCAGCAGCTTAGTCCCCCCGCCCTCACTAGCGGGAGATATCTACAATGAGCAGTTCTTC	CASSLVPPPSLAGDIYNEQFF
NA	TRBV4-2	NA	TRBJ1-5	TGTGCCAGCAGCCAGGACAGATACAATCAGCCCCAGCATTTT	CASSQDRYNQPQHF
NA	TRBV13	NA	TRBJ1-1	TGTGCCAGCAGCAGAGGCGGGGGCCGAACTGAAGCTTTCTTT	CASSRGGGRTEAFF
NA	TRBV7-3	TRBD2	TRBJ2-3	TGTGCCAGCAGCTTATCGGGACTAGCGGGAGGTCAGGATACGCAGTATTTT	CASSLSGLAGGQDTQYF
NA	TRBV19	TRBD2	TRBJ2-1	TGTGCCAGTAGTATAGCAGGGACTAGCGGGAGCTCATACAATGAGCAGTTCTTC	CASSIAGTSGSSYNEQFF
NA	TRBV28	TRBD1	TRBJ1-1	TGTGCCAGCTCCCCGACAGGGGTACGGGGCACTGAAGCTTTCTTT	CASSPTGVRGTEAFF
NA	TRBV6-6	NA	TRBJ1-2	TGTGCCAGCAGTTACGGGTTGAATAGGCAGGGGCTGGGCTACACCTTC	CASSYGLNRQGLGYTF
NA	TRBV6-5	TRBD1	TRBJ2-7	TGTGCCAGCAGAACCTACAGGGGTTACGAGCAGTACTTC	CASRTYRGYEQYF
NA	TRBV10-3	TRBD2	TRBJ2-3	TGTGCCATCACCGTGGGGGGAGGGACAGATACGCAGTATTTT	CAITVGGGTDTQYF
NA	TRBV18	NA	TRBJ2-7	TGTGCCAGCTCACCAGGCCACGAGCAGTACTTC	CASSPGHEQYF
NA	TRBV2	NA	TRBJ2-1	TGTGCTAAATCCAGTGTGGGAGGCTGGGGGAACAATGAGCAGTTCTTC	CAKSSVGGWGNNEQFF